This T cell receptor beta chain comes out of a study of monozygotic twins with inflammatory bowel disease. As for this clonotype: Antigen unknown.

Germline V gene data show CDR1 as MNHEY and CDR2 as SMNVEV (reference sequence). This CDR3 region has 15 residues. Across eight separate reactions for each sample, cDNA was made. TCRdb reprocessed the 5' RACE reads and stores each CDR3 protein as one record, lacking DNA. In all, the sample yields about 210,000 distinct CDR3 sequences. Whole-study findings and limits: Especially where disease activity was present, IBD patients had fewer clonotypes in common with others than healthy twins did.

Donors gave about 2.6 ml of blood apiece. What was sequenced was blood. The clonotype was recovered from a human donor with ulcerative colitis or Crohn's disease, or a healthy co-twin of an affected twin (not recorded which). The chain uses TRBV27 and TRBJ2-6; with no DNA, the TCRdb D assignment of TRBD1 cannot be verified. The CDR3 sequence: CASSSPRSGANVLTF.